Presented here are 30 T cell receptor beta chains from one specimen sequenced in a study of PD-1 blockade in classical Hodgkin lymphoma. After autologous stem cell transplantation all patients relapsed, and prior brentuximab vedotin exposure differed between cohorts. Profiled with immunoSEQ multiplex PCR; TCRdb holds only in-frame clones, not every one. The sample holds some 10,000 clones, more than 85% seen once. The specimen comprised peripheral blood mononuclear cells (PBMCs), sampled at baseline. These receptors all come from a human donor with classical Hodgkin lymphoma.

This chain joins TRBV6-5 and TRBJ2-1, with D perhaps assigned TRBD1 or TRBD2 (6 bases each). CDR3 size: 14 residues. Germline CDR1 MNHEY, CDR2 SVGAGI. Trimming cost V 10 bases and J 5 bases, with 18 bases left between them. Written as DNA, the CDR3 is TGTGCCACAACAGAGGGGGGTAGGGACAATGAGCAGTTCTTC. It is translated as CATTEGGRDNEQFF.

This clone was seen once. CDR3 in amino acids: CASSLSRTGGGPQHF. The CDR3 DNA reads TGTGCCAGCAGTTTATCCCGGACAGGGGGAGGGCCCCAGCATTTT. The chain joins TRBV27 to TRBJ1-5, with 10 bases lining up with TRBD1. V shed 0 bases and J 9 bases; nucleotides not matched to a gene: 5. This CDR3 is 15 amino acids long. CDR1 is MNHEY, CDR2 SMNVEV, per germline (reference sequence).

The chain employs TRBV11-2 and TRBJ1-1; D ambiguous. This CDR3 is 13 amino acids long. Germline CDR1 is SGHAT and CDR2 is FQNNGV. Between the trimmed V and J ends, which lost 1 base and 6 bases, there was a span of 9 bases. This chain's CDR3 is CASSLASTPEAFF. The CDR3 DNA reads TGTGCCAGCAGCTTAGCGTCTACTCCTGAAGCTTTCTTT. Drawing the rest from reference TRBV11-2 and TRBJ1-1, the complete variable domain is EAGVAQSPRYKIIEKRQSVAFWCNPISGHATLYWYQQILGQGPKLLIQFQNNGVVDDSQLPKDRFSAERLKGVDSTLKIQPAKLEDSAVYLCASSLASTPEAFFGQGTRLTVV.

This rearrangement joins TRBV19 to TRBJ2-3, with a tentative D call TRBD2 (5 bases). Germline lookup yields CDR1 LNHDA and CDR2 SQIVND (reference sequence). The V end lost 8 bases, the J end lost 7 bases, and 16 bases lay between the germline ends. CDR3 length: 13 residues. The CDR3 sequence is CASCLGVGNTQYF. CDR3 in DNA: TGTGCCAGTTGCTTGGGAGTTGGAAATACGCAGTATTTT.

The rearrangement joins TRBV30 to TRBJ1-2, with unresolved D. Deletions cut 3 bases from V and 0 bases from J, with 17 bases between. The CDR3 consists of 16 residues. The germline gives CDR1 GTSNPN, CDR2 SVGIG (reference sequence). The chain's CDR3 is CAWSLRRSPSNYGYTF. The CDR3 nucleotides read TGTGCCTGGAGCCTACGCAGGAGCCCTTCTAACTATGGCTACACCTTC. Combining the CDR3 with reference TRBV30 and TRBJ1-2 gives the whole variable domain SQTIHQWPATLVQPVGSPLSLECTVEGTSNPNLYWYRQAAGRGLQLLFYSVGIGQISSEVPQNLSASRPQDRQFILSSKKLLLSDSGFYLCAWSLRRSPSNYGYTFGSGTRLTVV.

The V and J genes are TRBV27 and TRBJ1-2; D gene ambiguous. Trimming removed 3 bases from V and 1 base from J, with 9 bases in between. CDR3 length: 14 residues. The germline V gene has CDR1 MNHEY and CDR2 SMNVEV (reference sequence). The CDR3: CASSFRTGNYGYTF. The CDR3 DNA follows: TGTGCCAGCAGTTTCCGCACGGGTAACTATGGCTACACCTTC.

This chain links TRBV5-1 with TRBJ2-1, with 14 bases aligning to TRBD2. The V gene's germline CDR1 is SGHRS and CDR2 YFSETQ. The CDR3 is made up of 17 amino acids. Trimming at V came to 0 bases and at J to 7 bases, leaving 6 bases not matched to a gene. CDR3 protein: CASSLGGLAGAGNEQFF. The CDR3, as DNA: TGCGCCAGCAGCTTGGGGGGACTAGCGGGAGCAGGGAATGAGCAGTTCTTC. Variable domain in full (rest from reference TRBV5-1 and TRBJ2-1): KAGVTQTPRYLIKTRGQQVTLSCSPISGHRSVSWYQQTPGQGLQFLFEYFSETQRNKGNFPGRFSGRQFSNSRSEMNVSTLELGDSALYLCASSLGGLAGAGNEQFFGPGTRLTVL.

The chain has TRBV10-1 and TRBJ2-1; D perhaps matches TRBD2 (5 bases). Deletions cut 4 bases from V and 13 bases from J, with 17 bases between. Germline lookup yields CDR1 WNHNN and CDR2 SYGVQD (reference sequence). This CDR3 is built from 13 residues. CDR3 DNA: TGCGCCAGCAGTGTCCTCCCCGGACTCAGTCAGTTCTTC. Encoded protein: CASSVLPGLSQFF.

The rearrangement joins TRBV11-2 to TRBJ1-2; D uncertain. From germline, CDR1 is SGHAT and CDR2 FQNNGV. This CDR3 comprises 15 residues. With 4 bases removed from V and 3 bases from J, the gap between germline ends came to 15 bases. The DNA of the CDR3 is TGTGCCAGCAGCTCTCCTATGGCCCTCGACTATGGCTACACCTTC. Protein product: CASSSPMALDYGYTF.

V usage is TRBV29-1 and J usage is TRBJ2-2; 7 bases are shared with TRBD1. The CDR3 covers 14 residues. Trimming cost V 7 bases and J 3 bases; bases outside gene matches: 8. Germline V gene sequence: CDR1 SQVTM, CDR2 ANQGSEA. CDR3 sequence: CSASDRAYTGELFF. Written as DNA, the CDR3 is TGCAGCGCTTCAGACAGGGCATACACCGGGGAGCTGTTTTTT.

This clone was seen a single time. The rearrangement uses TRBV19 and TRBJ1-2, with 7 positions matching TRBD1. The ends lost 4 bases at V and 10 bases at J; junction bases unmatched: 6. The CDR3 is 12 residues long. Per germline, CDR1 LNHDA and CDR2 SQIVND (reference sequence). CDR3 in DNA: TGTGCCAGTAGTAGCGGGACAGCTTTCTACACCTTC. Its protein is CASSSGTAFYTF.

This sequence joins TRBV4-2 and TRBJ1-1; D unclear. This CDR3 contains 13 residues. Trimming shortened V by 1 base and J by 4 bases, and 7 bases separated the two germline ends. CDR1 is LGHNA and CDR2 is YNFKEQ in the germline V gene. For the CDR3, the DNA is TGTGCCAGCAGCCAAGGATGGGGCACTGAAGCTTTCTTT. Its translation: CASSQGWGTEAFF.

The chain uses TRBV7-9 and TRBJ1-2; D uncertain. Germline CDR1 is SEHNR and CDR2 is FQNEAQ (reference sequence). The CDR3 has 12 amino acids. The V and J ends lost 5 bases and 3 bases respectively, with 7 bases between them. CDR3 amino acids: CASSERDYGYTF. As DNA, the CDR3 is TGTGCCAGCAGCGAGAGGGACTATGGCTACACCTTC. The complete variable domain, with remaining parts taken from reference TRBV7-9 and TRBJ1-2, reads DTGVSQNPRHKITKRGQNVTFRCDPISEHNRLYWYRQTLGQGPEFLTYFQNEAQLEKSRLLSDRFSAERPKGSFSTLEIQRTEQGDSAMYLCASSERDYGYTFGSGTRLTVV.

The chain couples TRBV28 to TRBJ1-2; D may be TRBD1 (5 bases). The V gene lost 6 bases and the J gene lost 3 bases, with 14 bases spanning the gap. The CDR3 consists of 14 residues. Per germline, CDR1 MDHEN and CDR2 SYDVKM. The CDR3 is CASSFTDRDYGYTF. CDR3 nucleotide sequence: TGTGCCAGCAGCTTTACTGACAGAGACTATGGCTACACCTTC.

The V and J genes are TRBV6-1 and TRBJ1-5; D remains unclear. This CDR3 spans 13 amino acids. Between the trimmed V and J ends, which lost 3 bases and 0 bases, there was a span of 3 bases. Looked up from germline, CDR1 is MNHNS and CDR2 is SASEGT. In DNA form, the CDR3 reads TGTGCCAGCAGTGATAATAGCAATCAGCCCCAGCATTTT. Amino acid sequence: CASSDNSNQPQHF.

This rearrangement joins TRBV12-2 to TRBJ2-2; whether TRBD2, the table's D call, matches the DNA was not checked. TRBV12-2 is noted as a pseudogene. The CDR3 has 15 residues. The DNA for the CDR3 is TGTGCCAGCAGCCGACTAGCGGGAGGCACCGGGGAGCTGTTTTTT. Its translation: CASSRLAGGTGELFF.

The chain joins TRBV5-1 to TRBJ2-7; unclear D gene. TRBJ2-1 explains the end of the DNA better; the J call may be wrong. The CDR3 spans 14 residues. Germline V lookup: CDR1 SGHRS, CDR2 YFSETQ. The CDR3: CASSPVIGPNEQFF. CDR3 nucleotide sequence: TGCGCCAGCAGCCCCGTAATAGGGCCAAATGAGCAGTTCTTC.

This clone came up once. The chain uses TRBV14 and TRBJ2-7, with TRBD2 matching over 7 bases. Germline V gene data show CDR1 as SGHDN and CDR2 as FVKESK. V trimming: 0 bases; J trimming: 2 bases; junction bases outside the gene matches: 16. The CDR3 sequence is 19 residues long. CDR3 coding DNA: TGTGCCAGCAGCCAAGATCTATGGGCTAGCGGTCAGGGCCCCTACGAGCAGTACTTC. It yields the protein CASSQDLWASGQGPYEQYF.

A few counts support this clone. The chain combines TRBV28 with TRBJ1-2, with D perhaps TRBD1 (5 bases). V was cut by 5 bases and J by 4 bases, with 14 bases left in between. Germline CDR1 MDHEN, CDR2 SYDVKM. The CDR3 has 14 amino acids. The CDR3 DNA follows: TGTGCCAGCAGTCCCGGGGCAGGCCTCTATGGCTACACCTTC. Its translation: CASSPGAGLYGYTF.

The CDR3, as DNA: TGTGCCAGCAGCCGACTAGCGGGAGGAGGTGGGGATGAGCAGTTCTTC. This codes for CASSRLAGGGGDEQFF. The chain uses TRBV27 and TRBJ2-1, with 13 bases lining up with TRBD2. The CDR3 sequence is 16 residues long. Trimming took 6 bases from V and 8 from J; bases not matched to a gene: 10. Germline CDR1 is MNHEY and CDR2 is SMNVEV (reference sequence).

The chain combines TRBV19 with TRBJ1-2; D is unclear. V shed 7 bases and J shed 4 bases, with 13 bases lying between them. Germline V CDR1 and CDR2: LNHDA, SQIVND (reference sequence). The CDR3 spans 13 residues. The chain's CDR3 is CASIQTGIYGYTF. DNA for the CDR3: TGTGCCAGTATTCAGACCGGGATCTATGGCTACACCTTC.

This clone has only one observation. J is TRBJ1-4 and V is TRBV19; maybe TRBD1 (6 bases). CDR3 size: 18 residues. V was clipped by 0 bases and J by 5 bases, with 19 bases between them. Germline CDR1 is LNHDA and CDR2 is SQIVND (reference sequence). The CDR3 DNA reads TGTGCCAGTAGTATAGACGCTCCTTCCTGGACAGTGAATGAAAAACTGTTTTTT. This sequence encodes CASSIDAPSWTVNEKLFF.

The V gene is TRBV28, the J gene TRBJ1-2; D not certain. The CDR3 is 13 amino acids. Germline V lookup: CDR1 MDHEN, CDR2 SYDVKM. Trimming cost V 4 bases and J 5 bases, with 11 bases left between them. CDR3 protein: CASSYRVVYGYTF. CDR3 DNA sequence: TGTGCCAGCAGTTATAGAGTGGTGTATGGCTACACCTTC.

The chain recombines TRBV11-2 with TRBJ2-7; D is ambiguous. This CDR3 spans 12 amino acids. Germline loops: CDR1 SGHAT, CDR2 FQNNGV. Trimming took off 0 bases at V and 7 bases at J, with 7 bases between the two ends. DNA for the CDR3: TGTGCCAGCAGCTTAGAAAGTTGGGAGCAGTACTTC. Its translation: CASSLESWEQYF.

The chain couples TRBV27 to TRBJ2-3; D may be TRBD2 (6 bases). Trimming removed 1 base at V and 1 base at J, with 6 bases between. Germline CDR1 is MNHEY and CDR2 is SMNVEV (reference sequence). CDR3 length: 14 amino acids. The CDR3 DNA sequence: TGTGCCAGCAGTTTATGGGAGGGCACAGATACGCAGTATTTT. This encodes CASSLWEGTDTQYF.

DNA for the CDR3: TGTGCCAGCAGCTTAGGCCGCCCAGGGGAGGCTGAAGCTTTCTTT. Its protein is CASSLGRPGEAEAFF. The rearrangement links TRBV7-3 to TRBJ1-1, with a tentative D call TRBD1 (6 bases). There are 15 residues in the CDR3. Germline loops: CDR1 SGHTA, CDR2 FQGTGA. Trimming stripped 2 bases from V and 6 bases from J, with 16 bases between.

This chain connects TRBV28 to TRBJ2-5, with D perhaps matching TRBD2 (5 bases). The V end lost 3 bases, the J end lost 11 bases, and 16 bases lay between the germline ends. Germline CDR1 reads MDHEN; CDR2 reads SYDVKM. The CDR3 runs 13 residues. CDR3 protein: CASSFPSGRGQYF. DNA of the CDR3: TGTGCCAGCAGTTTCCCCAGTGGGCGCGGGCAGTACTTC.

This chain links TRBV7-9 with TRBJ2-2; 10 bases line up with TRBD1. The CDR3 covers 18 residues. The germline gives CDR1 SEHNR, CDR2 FQNEAQ (reference sequence). The V segment lost 0 bases and the J segment 6 bases; nucleotides outside the gene matches: 10. Here the CDR3 reads CASSLAASGTGVPGELFF. The CDR3 bases are TGTGCCAGCAGCTTAGCCGCGTCGGGGACAGGGGTTCCCGGGGAGCTGTTTTTT.

With respect to this clone: The same CDR3 also results from other DNA sequences found in this sample. The chain has TRBV5-4 and TRBJ2-7; unclear D gene. The CDR3 runs 15 residues. Germline CDR1 is SGHNT and CDR2 is YYREEE (reference sequence). Trimming pared 2 bases from V and 4 bases from J, leaving 16 bases between. CDR3 sequence reads: CASSLGTPTNYEQYF. The CDR3 DNA reads as TGTGCCAGCAGCTTAGGTACTCCCACTAATTACGAGCAGTACTTC.

The chain employs TRBV10-3 and TRBJ2-6, with 11 bases identical to TRBD1. The CDR3 is 16 residues long. With 9 bases clipped from V and 3 bases from J, the junction kept 7 bases outside the gene matches. Germline V gene lookup returns CDR1 ENHRY and CDR2 SYGVKD. The CDR3 sequence: CAISGTGGFGANVLTF. CDR3 DNA: TGTGCCATTTCTGGGACAGGGGGATTTGGGGCCAACGTCCTGACTTTC.